This record concerns one TCR beta chain sequence. This specimen comes from a study of blood T cell repertoires in COVID-19. For the study at large: COVID-19 samples, acute and convalescent, were from the United States, Italy and Spain.

This CDR3 spans 12 amino acids. CDR1 is SGHTA, CDR2 FQGTGA, per germline. The germline V and J ends were trimmed by 5 bases and 8 bases, with 11 bases remaining between them. Seattle patients were enrolled during active infection and followed longitudinally. Study processing details: How many nucleated cells were present was estimated from reference gene primer amplification. The data were produced by immunoSEQ multiplex PCR, yet TCRdb's version contains in-frame clones alone and is incomplete. V and J calls plus clone size are reproduced from that table; the DNA served to infer D and trimming. The sample carries 150,000 or so clones, approximately 82% recorded once.

Sequenced material: peripheral blood. The clonotype originates from a woman aged 40 to 50 with COVID-19, enrolled during active disease. The chain couples TRBV7-3 to TRBJ2-3; a weak D match, TRBD1 (6 bases). This CDR3 is CASSQLGGTQYF. The CDR3 nucleotides read TGTGCCAGCAGCCAACTAGGGGGTACGCAGTATTTT.